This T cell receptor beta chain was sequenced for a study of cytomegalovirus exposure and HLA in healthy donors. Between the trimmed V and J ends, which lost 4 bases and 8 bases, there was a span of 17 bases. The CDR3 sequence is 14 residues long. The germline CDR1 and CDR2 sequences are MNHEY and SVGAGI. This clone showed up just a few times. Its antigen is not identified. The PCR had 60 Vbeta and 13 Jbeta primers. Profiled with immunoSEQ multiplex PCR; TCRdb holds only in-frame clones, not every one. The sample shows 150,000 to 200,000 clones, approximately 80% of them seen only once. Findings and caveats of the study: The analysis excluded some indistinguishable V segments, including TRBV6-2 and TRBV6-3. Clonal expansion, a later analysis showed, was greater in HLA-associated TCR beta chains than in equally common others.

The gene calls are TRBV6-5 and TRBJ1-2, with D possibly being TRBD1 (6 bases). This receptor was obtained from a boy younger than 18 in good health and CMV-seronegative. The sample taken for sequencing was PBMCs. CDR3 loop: CASSWIQGLGGYTF. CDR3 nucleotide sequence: TGTGCCAGCAGTTGGATACAGGGATTAGGGGGCTACACCTTC.